This is a list of T cell receptor beta chains from one sample in a study of blood T cell repertoires in COVID-19. Sequencing used immunoSEQ multiplex PCR; TCRdb keeps in-frame clones, though not all of them. The sample yields about 260,000 clones, about 83% seen once. Sequencing was performed on PBMCs or T cells enriched from blood (not recorded which). Receptors originate from a woman in her forties or fifties who had recovered from COVID-19. The CDR3 runs from the conserved cysteine through the conserved F or W. D genes are given only for firm matches. The size field is filled for only some rows; it gives once, few, many or a size class.

v_call: TRBV27
clone_size: .
d_call: TRBD2
j_call: TRBJ2-7
cdr3_nt: TGTGCCAGCAGTTTGACTAGCGGGAGTTACGAGCAGTACTTC
cdr3_aa: CASSLTSGSYEQYF

v_call: TRBV2
clone_size: once
d_call: TRBD1
j_call: TRBJ2-3
cdr3_nt: TGTGCCAGCAGTTGGACAGGGCCCACAGATACGCAGTATTTT
cdr3_aa: CASSWTGPTDTQYF

v_call: TRBV11-3
clone_size: .
d_call: TRBD2
j_call: TRBJ2-2
cdr3_nt: TGTGCCAGCAGCTTAGATTCTCGACTAGCGGGAGTGACCGGGGAGCTGTTTTTT
cdr3_aa: CASSLDSRLAGVTGELFF

v_call: TRBV7-9
clone_size: .
d_call: .
j_call: TRBJ2-5
cdr3_nt: TGTGCCAGCAGTCCGACGTCGGGGGTACAAGAGACCCAGTACTTC
cdr3_aa: CASSPTSGVQETQYF

v_call: TRBV27
clone_size: .
d_call: .
j_call: TRBJ2-7
cdr3_nt: TGTGCCAGCAGTTTCGGGGGAGGTAGCGAGCAGTACTTC
cdr3_aa: CASSFGGGSEQYF

v_call: TRBV7-6
clone_size: .
d_call: .
j_call: TRBJ2-1
cdr3_nt: TGTGCCAGCAGCTTAACGGGACTTTACAATGAGCAGTTCTTC
cdr3_aa: CASSLTGLYNEQFF

v_call: TRBV7-2
clone_size: once
d_call: .
j_call: TRBJ2-7
cdr3_nt: TGTGCCAGCAGCTTAGGACAGCACTACGAGCAGTACTTC
cdr3_aa: CASSLGQHYEQYF

v_call: TRBV30
clone_size: few
d_call: TRBD2
j_call: TRBJ2-7
cdr3_nt: TGTGCCTGGACCCGGGGGGGCACCTTCTACGAGCAGTACTTC
cdr3_aa: CAWTRGGTFYEQYF

v_call: TRBV5-1
clone_size: .
d_call: TRBD2
j_call: TRBJ2-1
cdr3_nt: TGCGCCAGCACCATAGCGGGGGCCTACAATGAGCAGTTCTTC
cdr3_aa: CASTIAGAYNEQFF

v_call: TRBV11-2
clone_size: .
d_call: .
j_call: TRBJ2-1
cdr3_nt: TGTGCCAGCAGCTCCCTTACAGGTTATAATGAGCAGTTCTTC
cdr3_aa: CASSSLTGYNEQFF